The T cell receptor beta chain under discussion was sequenced for a study of blood T cell repertoires in COVID-19. Study background: The analysed material was cDNA or gDNA that came from T cells, B-cell-depleted T cells, or PBMCs.

The assay was immunoSEQ multiplex PCR, and TCRdb's table has in-frame clones only and misses some. The sample shows more than 200,000 clones, about 85% of them seen only once. Sequenced sample: peripheral blood. The sequence was obtained from a man in his 70s with acute or convalescent COVID-19.

DNA of the CDR3: TGTGCCAGCAAGGGACTAGCGGACCACTACGAGCAGTACTTC. It is translated as CASKGLADHYEQYF. V and J are TRBV6-5 and TRBJ2-7; 11 bases are a match to TRBD2. The CDR3 covers 14 residues. V dropped 7 bases and J dropped 3; count of bases not matched to a gene: 5. Germline values: CDR1 MNHEY, CDR2 SVGAGI.